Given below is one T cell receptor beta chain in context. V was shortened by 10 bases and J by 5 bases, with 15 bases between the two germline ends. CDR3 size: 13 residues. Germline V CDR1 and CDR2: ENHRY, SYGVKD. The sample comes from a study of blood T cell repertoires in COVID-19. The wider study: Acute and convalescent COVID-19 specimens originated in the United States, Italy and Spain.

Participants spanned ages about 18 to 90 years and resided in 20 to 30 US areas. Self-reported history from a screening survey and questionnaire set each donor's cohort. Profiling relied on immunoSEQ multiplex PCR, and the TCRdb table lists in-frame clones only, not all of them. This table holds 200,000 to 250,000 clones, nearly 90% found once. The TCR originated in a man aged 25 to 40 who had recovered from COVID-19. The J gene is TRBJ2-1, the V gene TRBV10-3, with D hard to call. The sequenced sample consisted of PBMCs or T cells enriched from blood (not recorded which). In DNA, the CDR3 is TGTGCCAGCAGACCCCCCCGAGACAATGAGCAGTTCTTC. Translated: CASRPPRDNEQFF.